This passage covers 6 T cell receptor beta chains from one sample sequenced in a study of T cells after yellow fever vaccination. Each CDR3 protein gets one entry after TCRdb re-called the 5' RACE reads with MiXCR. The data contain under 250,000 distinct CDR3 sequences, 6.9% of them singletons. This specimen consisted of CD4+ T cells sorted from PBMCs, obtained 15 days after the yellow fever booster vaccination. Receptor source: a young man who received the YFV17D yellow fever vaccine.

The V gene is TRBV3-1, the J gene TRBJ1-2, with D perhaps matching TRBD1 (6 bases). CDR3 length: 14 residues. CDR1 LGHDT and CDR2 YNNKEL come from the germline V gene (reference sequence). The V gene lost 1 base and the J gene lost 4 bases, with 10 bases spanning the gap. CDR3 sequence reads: CASSQGQAVYGYTF. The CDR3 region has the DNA TGTGCCAGCAGCCAAGGACAGGCCGTCTATGGCTACACCTTC.

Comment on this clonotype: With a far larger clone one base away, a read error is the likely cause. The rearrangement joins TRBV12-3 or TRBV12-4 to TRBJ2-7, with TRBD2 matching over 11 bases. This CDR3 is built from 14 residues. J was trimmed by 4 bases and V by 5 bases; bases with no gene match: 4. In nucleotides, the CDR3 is TGTGCCAGCAGTAGACTAGCGGGATGGTACGAGCAGTACTTC. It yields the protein CASSRLAGWYEQYF.

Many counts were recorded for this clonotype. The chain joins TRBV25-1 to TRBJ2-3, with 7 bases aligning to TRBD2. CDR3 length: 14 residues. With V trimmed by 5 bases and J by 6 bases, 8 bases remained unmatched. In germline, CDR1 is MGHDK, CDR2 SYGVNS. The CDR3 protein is CASSLRLAGDTQYF. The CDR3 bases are TGTGCCAGCAGTTTGCGACTAGCAGGGGATACGCAGTATTTT.

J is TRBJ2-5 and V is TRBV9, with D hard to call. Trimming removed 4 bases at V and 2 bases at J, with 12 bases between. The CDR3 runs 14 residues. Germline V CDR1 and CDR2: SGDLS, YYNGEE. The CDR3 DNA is TGTGCCAGCAGCTCTACAGCTAAACAAGAGACCCAGTACTTC. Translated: CASSSTAKQETQYF.

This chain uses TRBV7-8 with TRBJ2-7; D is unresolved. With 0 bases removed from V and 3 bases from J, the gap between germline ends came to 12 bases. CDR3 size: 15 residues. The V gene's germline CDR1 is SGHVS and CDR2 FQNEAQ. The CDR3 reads CASSLAKPAYYEQYF. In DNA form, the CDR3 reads TGTGCCAGCAGCTTAGCGAAGCCCGCGTACTACGAGCAGTACTTC.

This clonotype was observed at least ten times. The CDR3, as DNA: TGTGCCAGCAGCTTGACCGGGATAGAGAACACAGATACGCAGTATTTT. As protein: CASSLTGIENTDTQYF. This sequence joins TRBV5-6 and TRBJ2-3; D is perhaps TRBD2 (5 bases). V was shortened by 1 base and J by 2 bases, with 14 bases between the two germline ends. The CDR3 sequence is 16 residues long. Germline V gene lookup returns CDR1 SGHDT and CDR2 YYEEEE.